Listed below are T cell receptor beta chains from one sample, sequenced in a study of cytotoxic CD8 clonotypes in ibrutinib-treated CLL. Using immunoSEQ multiplex PCR, the repertoire was profiled, and TCRdb retains in-frame clones only, with some absent. The sample has around 91,000 clones; roughly 84% are singletons. Source: PBMCs, taken before ibrutinib treatment. The origin of the receptors is a human donor with chronic lymphocytic leukemia. Each CDR3 is given with its conserved first and last residue. A D gene is named only where the DNA matches it firmly. Only some rows state a clone size, as once, few, many or a class for expanded clones.

clone_size	d_call	cdr3_length	v_call	j_call	cdr3_aa	cdr3_nt
few	TRBD1	14	TRBV5-1	TRBJ2-7	CASSLGTGPYEQYF	TGCGCCAGCAGCTTGGGGACAGGTCCCTACGAGCAGTACTTC
NA	NA	16	TRBV30	TRBJ2-7	CAWSVRLGQVSYEQYF	TGTGCCTGGAGTGTACGTTTGGGACAAGTCTCCTACGAGCAGTACTTC
NA	NA	12	TRBV29-1	TRBJ2-1	CSVEVAPDEQFF	TGCAGCGTTGAGGTAGCGCCGGATGAGCAGTTCTTC
NA	TRBD1	12	TRBV5-1	TRBJ1-1	CASSQDRLEAFF	TGCGCCAGCAGCCAGGACAGGCTTGAAGCTTTCTTT
NA	NA	14	TRBV7-3	TRBJ1-1	CASSLSSGGTEAFF	TGTGCCAGCAGCTTAAGTTCGGGAGGTACTGAAGCTTTCTTT
NA	NA	13	TRBV27	TRBJ1-2	CASSLSKLAAYTF	TGTGCCAGCAGTTTATCGAAGTTAGCGGCCTACACCTTC
few	TRBD1	14	TRBV15	TRBJ1-5	CATSRGDRNQPQHF	TGTGCCACCAGCAGAGGGGACAGGAATCAGCCCCAGCATTTT
NA	TRBD1	16	TRBV19	TRBJ1-3	CASKKGQAADGNTIYF	TGTGCCAGCAAGAAAGGACAGGCGGCCGATGGAAACACCATATATTTT
NA	NA	12	TRBV25-1	TRBJ1-2	CASMGGPHGYTF	TGTGCCAGCATGGGGGGGCCTCATGGCTACACCTTC
once	NA	16	TRBV4-3	TRBJ2-2	CASSQELSRLAGELFF	TGCGCCAGCAGCCAAGAACTTTCTAGGTTGGCCGGGGAGCTGTTTTTT
NA	NA	14	TRBV27	TRBJ2-3	CASSLGSGRDTQYF	TGTGCCAGCAGTTTAGGTAGCGGCAGAGATACGCAGTATTTT
NA	TRBD2	20	TRBV5-3	TRBJ2-1	CARSLGSGLSPAGECNEQFF	TGTGCCAGAAGCTTGGGATCGGGGCTAAGTCCGGCGGGAGAGTGCAATGAGCAGTTCTTC
NA	TRBD2	18	TRBV5-1	TRBJ2-3	CASSLVSGRAGSTDTQYF	TGCGCCAGCAGCTTGGTTAGCGGGAGGGCCGGGAGCACAGATACGCAGTATTTT
NA	NA	14	TRBV9	TRBJ2-1	CASSLGHAYNEQFF	TGTGCCAGCAGCCTCGGACATGCGTACAATGAGCAGTTCTTC
NA	NA	14	TRBV5-1	TRBJ2-7	CASSFEESSYEQYF	TGCGCCAGCAGCTTTGAGGAATCCTCCTACGAGCAGTACTTC
NA	NA	15	TRBV6-5	TRBJ1-4	CASSYGLALGEKLFF	TGTGCCAGCAGTTACGGGTTAGCATTGGGGGAAAAACTGTTTTTT
NA	TRBD2	18	TRBV27	TRBJ2-5	CASSLKGAGGPGSGAQYF	TGTGCCAGCAGTTTGAAGGGAGCGGGAGGGCCCGGGTCGGGGGCCCAGTACTTC
NA	NA	15	TRBV6-6	TRBJ2-1	CASSYSNSGADEQFF	TGTGCCAGCAGTTACTCGAACTCAGGGGCGGATGAGCAGTTCTTC
NA	NA	14	TRBV10-3	TRBJ1-1	CAISLGGSVTEAFF	TGTGCCATCAGCCTAGGGGGGTCAGTCACTGAAGCTTTCTTT
NA	NA	13	TRBV7-7	TRBJ2-7	CASSPQMGYEQYF	TGTGCCAGCAGCCCACAGATGGGGTACGAGCAGTACTTC
NA	NA	14	TRBV28	TRBJ1-2	CASSLGADNYGYTF	TGTGCCAGCAGTTTGGGGGCAGACAACTATGGCTACACCTTC
NA	NA	18	TRBV9	TRBJ2-6	CASSSLLSGLAGANVLTF	TGTGCCAGCAGCTCCCTACTTTCAGGGTTAGCTGGGGCCAACGTCCTGACTTTC
NA	NA	16	TRBV15	TRBJ2-3	CATSRGRTPPGDTQYF	TGTGCCACCAGCAGAGGACGGACTCCACCGGGCGATACGCAGTATTTT
NA	NA	17	TRBV19	TRBJ1-2	CASSKKNNWGNNYGYTF	TGTGCCAGTAGTAAGAAAAATAATTGGGGCAACAACTATGGCTACACCTTC
NA	NA	16	TRBV10-3	TRBJ2-7	CAIMAWPLLPSYEQYF	TGTGCCATCATGGCGTGGCCCCTACTACCCTCCTACGAGCAGTACTTC
NA	NA	15	TRBV4-3	TRBJ2-2	CASSQDLLHPGELFF	TGCGCCAGCAGCCAAGATCTTCTCCATCCCGGGGAGCTGTTTTTT
few	NA	13	TRBV19	TRBJ1-2	CASTADRYYGYTF	TGTGCCAGTACCGCTGACAGGTACTATGGCTACACCTTC
NA	TRBD2	17	TRBV7-9	TRBJ2-7	CASSLARASGSIYEQYF	TGTGCCAGCAGCTTAGCGCGGGCTAGCGGGAGTATCTACGAGCAGTACTTC
NA	TRBD1	15	TRBV4-1	TRBJ2-3	CASSQYHRGTDTQYF	TGCGCCAGCAGCCAGTATCACAGGGGTACAGATACGCAGTATTTT
NA	NA	13	TRBV2	TRBJ2-7	CASIGTESYEQYF	TGTGCCAGCATCGGGACGGAATCCTACGAGCAGTACTTC
NA	TRBD1	16	TRBV19	TRBJ1-5	CASSPHRGGSNQPQHF	TGTGCCAGTAGTCCCCACAGGGGGGGGAGCAATCAGCCCCAGCATTTT
NA	NA	13	TRBV5-4	TRBJ2-1	CASSSRRGNEQFF	TGTGCCAGCAGCTCTCGTCGGGGCAATGAGCAGTTCTTC
NA	TRBD1	17	TRBV28	TRBJ1-1	CASSPRFGQGTNTEAFF	TGTGCCAGCAGTCCCCGTTTCGGACAGGGGACGAACACTGAAGCTTTCTTT
NA	TRBD1	13	TRBV19	TRBJ1-1	CASSKDRVAEAFF	TGTGCCAGTAGTAAGGACAGGGTCGCTGAAGCTTTCTTT
once	NA	16	TRBV6-5	TRBJ2-7	CASSFPPGQIAREQSF	TGTGCCAGCAGTTTTCCTCCTGGACAGATAGCCCGGGAACAGTCCTTC
few	NA	14	TRBV19	TRBJ2-7	CASKGRDFPYEQYF	TGTGCCAGTAAGGGGCGGGACTTCCCCTACGAGCAGTACTTC
NA	NA	13	TRBV6-5	TRBJ1-2	CASSFEGTYGYTF	TGTGCCAGCAGTTTCGAGGGAACCTATGGCTACACCTTC
NA	NA	14	TRBV9	TRBJ2-1	CASSSGTGVREQFF	TGTGCCAGCAGCTCCGGGACGGGGGTAAGGGAGCAGTTCTTC
NA	TRBD2	13	TRBV6-6	TRBJ2-5	CASQLAEQETQYF	TGTGCCAGCCAACTAGCGGAACAAGAGACCCAGTACTTC
NA	NA	17	TRBV5-1	TRBJ2-6	CASSSYRVGSGANVLTF	TGCGCCAGCAGCTCCTACAGGGTTGGCTCTGGGGCCAACGTCCTGACTTTC